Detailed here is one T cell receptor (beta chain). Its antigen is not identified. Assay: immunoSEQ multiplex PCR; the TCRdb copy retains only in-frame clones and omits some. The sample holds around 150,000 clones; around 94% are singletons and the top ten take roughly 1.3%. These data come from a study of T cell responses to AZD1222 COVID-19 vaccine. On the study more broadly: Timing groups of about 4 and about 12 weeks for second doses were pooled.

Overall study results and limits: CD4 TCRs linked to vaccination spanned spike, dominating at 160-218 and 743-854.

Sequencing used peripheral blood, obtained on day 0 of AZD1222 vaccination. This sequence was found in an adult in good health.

CDR3 protein: CASSFWDTKGSGANVLTF. The CDR3 coding sequence is TGTGCCAGCAGCTTTTGGGACACGAAGGGGTCCGGGGCCAACGTCCTGACTTTC. The chain uses TRBV7-9 and TRBJ2-6, with D possibly being TRBD1 (6 bases). The CDR3 is 18 residues long. Germline CDR1 reads SEHNR; CDR2 reads FQNEAQ (reference sequence). Trimming left V 3 bases short and J 4 bases short, with 19 bases between. The full variable domain, completed using reference TRBV7-9 and TRBJ2-6, is DTGVSQNPRHKITKRGQNVTFRCDPISEHNRLYWYRQTLGQGPEFLTYFQNEAQLEKSRLLSDRFSAERPKGSFSTLEIQRTEQGDSAMYLCASSFWDTKGSGANVLTFGAGSRLTVL.